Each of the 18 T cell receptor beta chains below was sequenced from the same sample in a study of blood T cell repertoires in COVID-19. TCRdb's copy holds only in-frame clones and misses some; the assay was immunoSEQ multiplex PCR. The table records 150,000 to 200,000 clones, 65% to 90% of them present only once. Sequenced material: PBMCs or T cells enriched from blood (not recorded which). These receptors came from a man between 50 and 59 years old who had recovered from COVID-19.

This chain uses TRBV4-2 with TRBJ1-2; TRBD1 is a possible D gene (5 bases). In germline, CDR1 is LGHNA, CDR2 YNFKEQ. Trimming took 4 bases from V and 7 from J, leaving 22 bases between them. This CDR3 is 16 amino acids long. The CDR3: CASSPSQGGLSFGYTF. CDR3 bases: TGTGCCAGCAGCCCAAGCCAGGGAGGCTTATCTTTTGGCTACACCTTC.

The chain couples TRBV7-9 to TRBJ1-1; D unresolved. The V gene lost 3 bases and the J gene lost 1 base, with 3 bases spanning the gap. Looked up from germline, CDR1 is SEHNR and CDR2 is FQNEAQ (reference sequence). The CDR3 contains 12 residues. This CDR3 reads CASSFQNTEAFF. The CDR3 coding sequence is TGTGCCAGCAGCTTCCAGAACACTGAAGCTTTCTTT.

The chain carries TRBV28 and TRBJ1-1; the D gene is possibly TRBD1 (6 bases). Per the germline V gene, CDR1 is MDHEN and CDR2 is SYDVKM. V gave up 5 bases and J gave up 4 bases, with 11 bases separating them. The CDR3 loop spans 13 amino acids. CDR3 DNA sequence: TGTGCCAGCAGTCGCCAGGGGAGCACTGAAGCTTTCTTT. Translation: CASSRQGSTEAFF.

The chain's CDR3 is CASRSGQGLGETQYF. DNA for the CDR3: TGCGCCAGCAGATCAGGACAGGGCTTAGGGGAGACCCAGTACTTC. J is TRBJ2-5 and V is TRBV5-1; 8 bases are shared with TRBD1. The CDR3 is made up of 15 amino acids. CDR1 is SGHRS and CDR2 is YFSETQ in the germline V gene. V trimming: 5 bases; J trimming: 5 bases; junction bases outside the gene matches: 11.

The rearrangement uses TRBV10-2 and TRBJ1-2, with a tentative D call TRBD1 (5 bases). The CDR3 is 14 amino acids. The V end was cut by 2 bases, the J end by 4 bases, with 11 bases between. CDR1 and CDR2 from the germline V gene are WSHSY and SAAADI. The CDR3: CASSEGPGGYGYTF. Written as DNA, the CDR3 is TGCGCCAGCAGTGAGGGACCCGGGGGCTATGGCTACACCTTC.

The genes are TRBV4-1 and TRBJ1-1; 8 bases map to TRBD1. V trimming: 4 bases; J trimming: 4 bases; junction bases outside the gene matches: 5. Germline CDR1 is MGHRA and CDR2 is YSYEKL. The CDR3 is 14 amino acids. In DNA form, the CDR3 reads TGCGCCAGCAGCCGAGGACAGGGAGGCACTGAAGCTTTCTTT. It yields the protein CASSRGQGGTEAFF.

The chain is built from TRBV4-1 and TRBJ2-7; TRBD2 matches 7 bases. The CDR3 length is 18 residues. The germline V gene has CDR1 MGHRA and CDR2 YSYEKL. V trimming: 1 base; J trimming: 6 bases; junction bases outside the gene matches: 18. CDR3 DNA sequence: TGCGCCAGCAGCCAAGGACGGGCTCTGAGAGCGGGGCTTGGCGAGCAGTACTTC. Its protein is CASSQGRALRAGLGEQYF.

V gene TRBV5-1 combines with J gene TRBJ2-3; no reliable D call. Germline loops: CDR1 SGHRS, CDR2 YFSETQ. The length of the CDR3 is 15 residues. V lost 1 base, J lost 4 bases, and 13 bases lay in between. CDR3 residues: CASSLTAGSPDTQYF. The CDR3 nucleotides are TGCGCCAGCAGCTTGACGGCAGGTTCACCAGATACGCAGTATTTT.

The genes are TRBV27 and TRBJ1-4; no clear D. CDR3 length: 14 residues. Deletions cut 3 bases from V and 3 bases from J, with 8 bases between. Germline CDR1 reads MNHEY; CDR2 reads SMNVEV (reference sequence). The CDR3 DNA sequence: TGTGCCAGCAGTTTCGCCGGGGCTAATGAAAAACTGTTTTTT. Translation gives CASSFAGANEKLFF. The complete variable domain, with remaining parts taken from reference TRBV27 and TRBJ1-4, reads EAQVTQNPRYLITVTGKKLTVTCSQNMNHEYMSWYRQDPGLGLRQIYYSMNVEVTDKGDVPEGYKVSRKEKRNFPLILESPSPNQTSLYFCASSFAGANEKLFFGSGTQLSVL.

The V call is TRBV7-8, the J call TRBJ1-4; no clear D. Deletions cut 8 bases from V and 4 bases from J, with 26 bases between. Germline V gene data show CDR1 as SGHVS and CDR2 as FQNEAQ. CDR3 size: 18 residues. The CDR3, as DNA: TGTGCCAGCCTAACCCGGGCAGCGGCCGCGGCGGATAATGAAAAACTGTTTTTT. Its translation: CASLTRAAAAADNEKLFF. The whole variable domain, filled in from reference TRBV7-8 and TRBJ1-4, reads GAGVSQSPRYKVAKRGQDVALRCDPISGHVSLFWYQQALGQGPEFLTYFQNEAQLDKSGLPSDRFFAERPEGSVSTLKIQRTQQEDSAVYLCASLTRAAAAADNEKLFFGSGTQLSVL.

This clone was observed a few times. The CDR3: CASRQPVNYGYTF. The CDR3 region has the DNA TGTGCCAGCCGACAGCCCGTTAACTATGGCTACACCTTC. This chain links TRBV28 with TRBJ1-2, with D possibly matching TRBD1 (5 bases). Germline CDR1 reads MDHEN; CDR2 reads SYDVKM. The V and J ends lost 8 bases and 1 base respectively, with 11 bases between them. The CDR3 contains 13 residues.

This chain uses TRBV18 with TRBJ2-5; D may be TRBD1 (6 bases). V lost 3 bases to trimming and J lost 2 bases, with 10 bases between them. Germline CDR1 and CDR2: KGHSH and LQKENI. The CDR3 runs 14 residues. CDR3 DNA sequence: TGTGCCAGCTCACCCAACAGGGATCAAGAGACCCAGTACTTC. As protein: CASSPNRDQETQYF.

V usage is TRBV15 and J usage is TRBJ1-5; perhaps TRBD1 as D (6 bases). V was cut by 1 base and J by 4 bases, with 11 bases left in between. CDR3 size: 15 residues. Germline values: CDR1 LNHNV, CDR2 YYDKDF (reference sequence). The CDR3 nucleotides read TGTGCCACCAGCAGAGCAGGGGTGAGAAATCAGCCCCAGCATTTT. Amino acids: CATSRAGVRNQPQHF.

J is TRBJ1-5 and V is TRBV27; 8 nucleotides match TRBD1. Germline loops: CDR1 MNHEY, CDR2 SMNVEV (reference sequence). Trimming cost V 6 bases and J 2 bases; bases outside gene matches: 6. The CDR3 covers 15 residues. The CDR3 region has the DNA TGTGCCAGCAGAGACAGGGGAGGACGCAATCAGCCCCAGCATTTT. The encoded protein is CASRDRGGRNQPQHF.

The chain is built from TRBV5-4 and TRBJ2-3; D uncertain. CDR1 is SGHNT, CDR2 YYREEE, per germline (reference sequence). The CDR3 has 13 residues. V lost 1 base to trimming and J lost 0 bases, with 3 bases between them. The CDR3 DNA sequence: TGTGCCAGCAGCTTGACTAGCACAGATACGCAGTATTTT. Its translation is CASSLTSTDTQYF.

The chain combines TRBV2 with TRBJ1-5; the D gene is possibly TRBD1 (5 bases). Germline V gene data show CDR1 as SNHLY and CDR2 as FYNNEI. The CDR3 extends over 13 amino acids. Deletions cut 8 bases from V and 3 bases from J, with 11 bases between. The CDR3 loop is CASQDTYNQPQHF. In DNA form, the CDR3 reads TGTGCCAGCCAGGACACCTACAATCAGCCCCAGCATTTT.

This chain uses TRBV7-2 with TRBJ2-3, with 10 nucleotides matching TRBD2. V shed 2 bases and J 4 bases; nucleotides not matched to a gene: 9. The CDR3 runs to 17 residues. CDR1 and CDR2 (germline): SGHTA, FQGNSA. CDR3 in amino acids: CASSLSGSGGPADTQYF. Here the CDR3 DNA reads TGTGCCAGCAGCTTAAGTGGTAGCGGGGGGCCGGCAGATACGCAGTATTTT.

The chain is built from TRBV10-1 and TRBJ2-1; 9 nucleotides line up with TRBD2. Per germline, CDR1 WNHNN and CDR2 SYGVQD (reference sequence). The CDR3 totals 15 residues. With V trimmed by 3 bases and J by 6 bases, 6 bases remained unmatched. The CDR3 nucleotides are TGCGCCAGCAGTGATGGCGGGGGGGCGTTCAATGAGCAGTTCTTC. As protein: CASSDGGGAFNEQFF.